One and the same sample provided the 28 T cell receptor beta chains below, sequenced in a study of tumor T cells in aggressive B-cell lymphoma. Generated by immunoSEQ multiplex PCR, the TCRdb table keeps only in-frame clones and is missing some. The table has around 2,000 clones, 94% seen once. The sequenced material came from tumor tissue. These TCRs come from an adult with diffuse large B cell lymphoma.

The chain recombines TRBV11-3 with TRBJ1-1, with 7 nucleotides matching TRBD1. The CDR3 has 13 amino acids. V dropped 5 bases and J dropped 8; count of bases not matched to a gene: 8. Germline V gene data show CDR1 as SGHNT and CDR2 as YENEEA. CDR3 DNA sequence: TGTGCCAGCAGCAGAGATAACAGGGGCGAAGCTTTCTTT. This translates into CASSRDNRGEAFF.

This chain joins TRBV5-1 and TRBJ2-4; weak D call: TRBD2 (6 bases). Germline CDR1 and CDR2: SGHRS and YFSETQ. The CDR3 extends over 19 amino acids. V lost 3 bases and J lost 0, with 22 bases in between. The CDR3 nucleotides read TGCGCCAGCAGCTCTACCGGGACGGAGGGGTCAATAGCCAAAAACATTCAGTACTTC. Translated, it gives CASSSTGTEGSIAKNIQYF.

The rearrangement links TRBV27 to TRBJ2-7; 15 bases line up with TRBD2. Germline V CDR1 and CDR2: MNHEY, SMNVEV (reference sequence). The CDR3 runs 16 residues. The J segment lost 5 bases and the V segment lost 4 bases, leaving 6 bases of the junction unmatched. The CDR3 DNA follows: TGTGCCAGCAGTTCCCGGACTAGCGGGAGGGCGCACGAGCAGTACTTC. Amino acids: CASSSRTSGRAHEQYF.

CDR3 DNA: TGTGCCAGTAGTCTCATAGAGGGGGCCTACAATGAGCAGTTCTTC. It encodes CASSLIEGAYNEQFF. The rearrangement uses TRBV19 and TRBJ2-1; tentative D call: TRBD1 (6 bases). The CDR3 has 15 residues. Germline V gene lookup returns CDR1 LNHDA and CDR2 SQIVND (reference sequence). V lost 5 bases to trimming and J lost 2 bases, with 13 bases between them.

Only one count was recorded for this clone. This chain connects TRBV5-6 to TRBJ2-3, with 7 bases fitting TRBD2. The CDR3 length is 12 residues. In germline, CDR1 is SGHDT, CDR2 YYEEEE. V lost 1 base, J lost 12 bases, and 5 bases stayed unmatched. CDR3 DNA sequence: TGTGCCAGCAGCTTGTGGCGGGAGAGTCAGTATTTT. Its protein is CASSLWRESQYF.

The rearrangement links TRBV15 to TRBJ1-2; D might be TRBD1 (5 bases). Germline V gives CDR1 LNHNV, CDR2 YYDKDF (reference sequence). The ends were cut back, 3 bases at V and 4 bases at J, with 9 bases in the middle. This CDR3 is 13 amino acids long. DNA for the CDR3: TGTGCCACCAGCAGTACAGGTAGCTATGGCTACACCTTC. This translates into CATSSTGSYGYTF.

V is TRBV5-5 and J is TRBJ2-1, with D hard to call. V gave up 0 bases and J gave up 6 bases, with 7 bases separating them. CDR1 is SGHKS, CDR2 YYEKEE, per germline (reference sequence). The CDR3 extends over 13 amino acids. This CDR3 is CASSLVGLNEQFF. The CDR3 DNA reads as TGTGCCAGCAGCTTGGTTGGGCTCAATGAGCAGTTCTTC.

The rearrangement uses TRBV5-1 and TRBJ2-7, with D perhaps matching TRBD2 (7 bases). Germline V lookup: CDR1 SGHRS, CDR2 YFSETQ. This CDR3 spans 12 amino acids. Deletions cut 2 bases from V and 7 bases from J, with 10 bases between. CDR3 residues: CASSLQGGEQYF. Written as DNA, the CDR3 is TGCGCCAGCAGCTTACAGGGAGGGGAGCAGTACTTC.

The V gene is TRBV28, the J gene TRBJ2-5; TRBD2 agrees at 11 bases. Germline trimming cut 5 bases from V and 4 bases from J; bases unmatched to any gene: 15. Germline V gives CDR1 MDHEN, CDR2 SYDVKM. The CDR3 runs 18 residues. CDR3 bases: TGTGCCAGCAGTCCCCTAAGACAGCTAGCGGGGGGCGGAGAGACCCAGTACTTC. This sequence encodes CASSPLRQLAGGGETQYF. The full variable domain, rest sourced from reference TRBV28 and TRBJ2-5, is DVKVTQSSRYLVKRTGEKVFLECVQDMDHENMFWYRQDPGLGLRLIYFSYDVKMKEKGDIPEGYSVSREKKERFSLILESASTNQTSMYLCASSPLRQLAGGGETQYFGPGTRLLVL.

V usage is TRBV28 and J usage is TRBJ1-1; D call uncertain. Per the germline V gene, CDR1 is MDHEN and CDR2 is SYDVKM. The CDR3 contains 14 residues. V was trimmed by 7 bases and J by 4 bases, leaving 16 bases between them. The CDR3 sequence: CASTFYISGTEAFF. CDR3 nucleotide sequence: TGTGCCAGCACATTCTATATATCCGGCACTGAAGCTTTCTTT.

This clone was found once. The chain combines TRBV7-2 with TRBJ1-5; weak D call: TRBD1 (5 bases). The CDR3 is made up of 14 amino acids. Between the trimmed V and J ends, which lost 3 bases and 6 bases, there was a span of 12 bases. Germline V gene sequence: CDR1 SGHTA, CDR2 FQGNSA. The DNA for the CDR3 is TGTGCCAGCAGCTTGGGGGGTCCGGGTCAGCCCCAGCATTTT. Protein sequence: CASSLGGPGQPQHF.

The gene calls are TRBV12-5 and TRBJ2-1; no definite D call. V shed 8 bases and J shed 5 bases, with 7 bases lying between them. The CDR3 spans 11 residues. From germline, CDR1 is LGHNT and CDR2 FRNRAP. The CDR3 loop is CASLSHNEQFF. For the CDR3, the DNA is TGTGCTAGTCTTTCCCACAATGAGCAGTTCTTC.

The V gene is TRBV28, the J gene TRBJ1-3; 9 bases match TRBD1. The V and J ends lost 7 bases and 6 bases, in that order; junction bases with no gene match: 7. This CDR3 comprises 14 residues. In germline, CDR1 is MDHEN, CDR2 SYDVKM. This chain's CDR3 is CASKIQGAVNTIYF. In nucleotides, the CDR3 is TGTGCCAGCAAAATACAGGGGGCTGTAAACACCATATATTTT.

CDR3 protein: CASSSTSGRGPRQETQYF. In DNA form, the CDR3 reads TGTGCCAGCAGTTCGACTAGCGGGAGGGGGCCCCGCCAAGAGACCCAGTACTTC. J is TRBJ2-5 and V is TRBV28; 14 nucleotides match TRBD2. The CDR3 totals 18 residues. Trimming removed 4 bases from V and 1 base from J; junction bases left unmatched: 8. CDR1 MDHEN and CDR2 SYDVKM come from the germline V gene.

This clone appeared a single time. V is TRBV27 and J is TRBJ1-1, with 9 bases that match TRBD1. Germline V lookup: CDR1 MNHEY, CDR2 SMNVEV (reference sequence). Trimming took 0 bases from V and 2 from J; bases not matched to a gene: 4. This CDR3 contains 16 residues. Written as DNA, the CDR3 is TGTGCCAGCAGTTTATCGGGACAGGGTTTAAACACTGAAGCTTTCTTT. Residues: CASSLSGQGLNTEAFF.

This clone came up once. J is TRBJ2-1 and V is TRBV7-9, with TRBD2 identical over 8 bases. With V trimmed by 1 base and J by 6 bases, 5 bases remained unmatched. In germline, CDR1 is SEHNR, CDR2 FQNEAQ (reference sequence). CDR3 size: 15 residues. CDR3 DNA sequence: TGTGCCAGCAGCTTAGAGGGACTAGGGCCCAATGAGCAGTTCTTC. Its translation is CASSLEGLGPNEQFF.

J is TRBJ2-4 and V is TRBV5-1, with D unclear. Deletions cut 0 bases from V and 5 bases from J, with 12 bases between. Germline-derived CDR1 and CDR2 are SGHRS and YFSETQ. CDR3 length: 15 residues. CDR3 amino acids: CASSLGRQPQNIQYF. The DNA for the CDR3 is TGCGCCAGCAGCTTGGGCAGGCAACCGCAAAACATTCAGTACTTC.

V usage is TRBV6-6 and J usage is TRBJ2-1; the D is unclear. The germline V gene encodes CDR1 MNHNY and CDR2 SVGAGI (reference sequence). The V end lost 0 bases, the J end lost 10 bases, and 10 bases lay between the germline ends. The CDR3 is 13 amino acids. CDR3 nucleotide sequence: TGTGCCAGCAGTTACTCACTTCGCGTGGAGCAGTTCTTC. This codes for CASSYSLRVEQFF.

Turning to this clone: Germline is not matched at one junction end, which may reflect a read error. The sample has other DNA sequences that encode this CDR3 too. The rearrangement joins TRBV7-2 to TRBJ1-1; D possibly corresponds to TRBD1 (6 bases). The V gene's germline CDR1 is SGHTA and CDR2 FQGNSA. This CDR3 region has 15 residues. The CDR3 region is CASSLAGGLNTEAFF. The CDR3 DNA reads as TGTGCCAGCAGCTTAGCTGGGGGCTTGAACACCGAAGCTTTCTTT.

A few counts support this clone. The rearrangement uses TRBV27 and TRBJ1-6, with unresolved D. Germline-derived CDR1 and CDR2 are MNHEY and SMNVEV (reference sequence). V gave up 4 bases and J gave up 5 bases, with 6 bases separating them. The CDR3 extends over 13 amino acids. The CDR3 reads CASSSTDNSPLHF. DNA for the CDR3: TGTGCCAGCAGTTCAACGGATAATTCACCCCTCCACTTT.

This chain uses TRBV6-6 with TRBJ2-7; 7 bases map to TRBD2. Looked up from germline, CDR1 is MNHNY and CDR2 is SVGAGI (reference sequence). The CDR3 length is 16 residues. Germline trimming cut 5 bases from V and 6 bases from J; bases unmatched to any gene: 16. The CDR3 loop reads CASSPRRGSGVGEQYF. The CDR3 DNA sequence: TGTGCCAGCAGTCCCCGCCGGGGGAGCGGGGTGGGCGAGCAGTACTTC.

This CDR3 reads CASSRVPIPRTSGLTYEQYF. The CDR3 DNA reads TGTGCCAGCAGCCGCGTACCCATTCCTCGGACTAGCGGACTAACCTACGAGCAGTACTTC. V is TRBV14 and J is TRBJ2-7, with TRBD2 identical over 10 bases. CDR1 SGHDN and CDR2 FVKESK come from the germline V gene. This CDR3 contains 20 residues. J was trimmed by 2 bases and V by 4 bases; bases with no gene match: 20.

This clone was seen just once. In nucleotides, the CDR3 is TGTGCCAGCAGTTCTCATCACAGGGACTATAGCAATCAGCCCCAGCATTTT. This encodes CASSSHHRDYSNQPQHF. V usage is TRBV28 and J usage is TRBJ1-5; TRBD1 is a possible D gene (6 bases). V was shortened by 4 bases and J by 0 bases, with 16 bases between the two germline ends. This CDR3 region has 17 residues. Germline V lookup: CDR1 MDHEN, CDR2 SYDVKM.

The rearrangement joins TRBV30 to TRBJ2-1, with TRBD2 matching 8 bases. The CDR3 is 13 amino acids. Trimming removed 4 bases from V and 8 bases from J; junction bases left unmatched: 7. The germline V gene has CDR1 GTSNPN and CDR2 SVGIG (reference sequence). In DNA form, the CDR3 reads TGTGCCTGGACCGGGACTAGTAGGCATGAGCAGTTCTTC. Its protein is CAWTGTSRHEQFF.

This chain joins TRBV30 and TRBJ1-1, with 10 bases matching TRBD1. J gave up 4 bases and V 4 bases, and 6 bases lay outside the gene matches. Germline V gives CDR1 GTSNPN, CDR2 SVGIG (reference sequence). The CDR3 totals 14 residues. The CDR3 DNA reads as TGTGCCTGGAAACCGGGACAGGGGATCACTGAAGCTTTCTTT. The encoded protein is CAWKPGQGITEAFF.

The chain employs TRBV2 and TRBJ2-5; D uncertain. This CDR3 is built from 12 residues. The germline gives CDR1 SNHLY, CDR2 FYNNEI. With 8 bases removed from V and 4 bases from J, the gap between germline ends came to 11 bases. The CDR3 coding sequence is TGTGCCAGCGTCGCAGCGTCAGAGACCCAGTACTTC. This translates into CASVAASETQYF.

The genes are TRBV6-6 and TRBJ2-2; tentatively, D is TRBD2 (6 bases). CDR1 is MNHNY and CDR2 is SVGAGI in the germline V gene (reference sequence). The CDR3 has 16 amino acids. V lost 4 bases to trimming and J lost 0 bases, with 12 bases between them. The CDR3 here is CASSSRSGANTGELFF. In nucleotides, the CDR3 is TGTGCCAGCAGTTCGCGTAGCGGCGCGAACACCGGGGAGCTGTTTTTT.

The chain recombines TRBV29-1 with TRBJ1-5; possible D gene TRBD1, 5 bases. This CDR3 has 14 amino acids. The germline V gene encodes CDR1 SQVTM and CDR2 ANQGSEA. V gave up 4 bases and J gave up 5 bases, with 15 bases separating them. This CDR3 is CSVAQSGGDQPQHF. The CDR3 coding sequence is TGCAGCGTTGCGCAGTCCGGGGGTGATCAGCCCCAGCATTTT.